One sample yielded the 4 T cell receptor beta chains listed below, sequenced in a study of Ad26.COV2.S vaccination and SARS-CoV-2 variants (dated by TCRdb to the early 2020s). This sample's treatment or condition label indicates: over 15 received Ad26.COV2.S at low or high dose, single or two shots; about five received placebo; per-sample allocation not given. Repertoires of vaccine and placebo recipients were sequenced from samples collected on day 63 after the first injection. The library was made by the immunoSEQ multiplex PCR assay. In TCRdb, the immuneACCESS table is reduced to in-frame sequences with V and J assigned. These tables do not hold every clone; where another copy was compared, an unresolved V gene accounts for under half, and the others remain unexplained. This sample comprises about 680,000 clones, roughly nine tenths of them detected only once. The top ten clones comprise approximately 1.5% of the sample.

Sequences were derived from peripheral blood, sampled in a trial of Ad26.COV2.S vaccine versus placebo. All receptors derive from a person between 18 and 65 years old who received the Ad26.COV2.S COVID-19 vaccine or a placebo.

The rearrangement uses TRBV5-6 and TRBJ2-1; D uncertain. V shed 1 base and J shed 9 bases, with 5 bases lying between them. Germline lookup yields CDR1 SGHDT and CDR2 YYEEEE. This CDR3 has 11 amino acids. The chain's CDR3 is CASSLQSEQFF. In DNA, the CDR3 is TGTGCCAGCAGCTTGCAAAGTGAGCAGTTCTTC.

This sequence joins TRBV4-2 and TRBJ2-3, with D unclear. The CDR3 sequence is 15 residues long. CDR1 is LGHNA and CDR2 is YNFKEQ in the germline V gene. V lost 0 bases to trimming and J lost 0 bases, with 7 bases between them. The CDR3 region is CASSQDHPSTDTQYF. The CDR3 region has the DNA TGTGCCAGCAGCCAAGATCATCCTAGCACAGATACGCAGTATTTT.

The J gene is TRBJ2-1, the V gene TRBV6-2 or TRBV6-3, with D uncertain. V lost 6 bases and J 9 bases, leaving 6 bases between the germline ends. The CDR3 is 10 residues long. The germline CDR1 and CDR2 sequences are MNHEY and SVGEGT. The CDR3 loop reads CASSKGEQFF. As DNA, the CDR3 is TGTGCCAGCAGCAAGGGTGAGCAGTTCTTC.

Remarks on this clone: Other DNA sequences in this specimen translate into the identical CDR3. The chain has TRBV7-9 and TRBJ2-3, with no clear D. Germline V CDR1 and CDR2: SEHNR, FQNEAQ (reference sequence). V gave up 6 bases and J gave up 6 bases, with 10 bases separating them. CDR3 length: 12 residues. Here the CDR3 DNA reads TGTGCCAGCAGTTCACCTGGGGATACGCAGTATTTT. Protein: CASSSPGDTQYF.